The entry below gives a single T cell receptor (beta chain) sequence along with its context. Its target is unknown. With 3 bases removed from V and 4 bases from J, the gap between germline ends came to 8 bases. The germline V gene has CDR1 MDHEN and CDR2 SYDVKM. This CDR3 has 13 amino acids. Extraction and reverse transcription of RNA yielded cDNA as the sequencing template. Assay: immunoSEQ multiplex PCR; the TCRdb copy retains only in-frame clones and omits some. This table has some 200,000 clones, 60% to 70% appearing once. The data are from a study of CD8+ T cells in alopecia areata. Study background: Each of the treated patients was given oral tofacitinib, 5 to 10 mg twice daily, for moderate-to-severe alopecia areata. Study observations and caveats: Normal scalp showed lower clonality than lesional scalp, especially alopecia totalis/universalis.

Stated treatment: oral pan-JAK inhibitor, 5-10 mg twice daily. Lesional scalp tissue (obtained by punch biopsy) and peripheral blood were collected from alopecia areata patients. This TCR came from a human donor with alopecia areata. The rearrangement joins TRBV28 to TRBJ2-3; possible D gene TRBD2, 5 bases. The sequences come from CD4+ T cells sorted from blood, collected at week 4, from a patient treated with tofacitinib. CDR3 in amino acids: CASSLKRADTQYF. DNA of the CDR3: TGTGCCAGCAGTTTGAAGAGGGCAGATACGCAGTATTTT. The full variable domain, completed using reference TRBV28 and TRBJ2-3, is DVKVTQSSRYLVKRTGEKVFLECVQDMDHENMFWYRQDPGLGLRLIYFSYDVKMKEKGDIPEGYSVSREKKERFSLILESASTNQTSMYLCASSLKRADTQYFGPGTRLTVL.